This TCR beta chain was documented in a study of glioma-infiltrating T cells. The study, taken as a whole, reports: Non-neoplastic patients had below-expected tissue-blood divergence, while all gliomas exceeded expectation.

This clonotype was seen repeatedly, ten times or more. Its antigen is unknown. This CDR3 contains 16 residues. After removal of 6 bases from V and 4 bases from J, the junction contained 12 bases not matched to a gene. Germline values: CDR1 MNHEY, CDR2 SVGEGT. Using RNA template, CDR3s of TCR alpha and beta were amplified with iRepertoire arm-PCR. Each CDR3 protein gets one entry after TCRdb re-called the multiplex PCR reads with MiXCR. The table includes about 110,000 distinct CDR3 sequences, around 25% detected once. The sequence derives from a human donor with low-grade glioma or glioblastoma, undergoing nonglioma brain surgery, or in good health (not recorded which). The V gene is TRBV6-2 or TRBV6-3, the J gene TRBJ2-1, with TRBD2 identical over 7 bases. The sequenced material came from glioma tissue, nonneoplastic brain tissue, or PBMCs (not recorded which). The CDR3 protein is CASSILWRGSYNEQFF. The CDR3 nucleotides read TGTGCCAGCAGCATCCTGTGGCGGGGGTCATACAATGAGCAGTTCTTC.